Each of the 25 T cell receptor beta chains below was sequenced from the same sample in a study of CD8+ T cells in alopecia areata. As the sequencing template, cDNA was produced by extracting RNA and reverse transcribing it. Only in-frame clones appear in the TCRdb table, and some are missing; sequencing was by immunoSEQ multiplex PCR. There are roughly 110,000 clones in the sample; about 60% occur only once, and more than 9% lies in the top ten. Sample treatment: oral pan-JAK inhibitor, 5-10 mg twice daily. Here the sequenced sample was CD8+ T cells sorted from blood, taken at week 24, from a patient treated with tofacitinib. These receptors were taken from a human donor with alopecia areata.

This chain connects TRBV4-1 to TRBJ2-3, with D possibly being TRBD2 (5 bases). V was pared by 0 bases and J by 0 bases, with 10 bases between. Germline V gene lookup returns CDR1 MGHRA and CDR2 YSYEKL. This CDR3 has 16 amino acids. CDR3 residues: CASSQDPPGSTDTQYF. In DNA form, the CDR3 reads TGCGCCAGCAGCCAAGATCCCCCGGGGAGCACAGATACGCAGTATTTT.

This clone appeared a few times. The CDR3 spells CASSPPAGLEETQYF. The DNA of the CDR3 is TGTGCCAGCAGCCCTCCGGCTGGTCTGGAAGAGACCCAGTACTTC. The chain combines TRBV7-9 with TRBJ2-5; D not certain. CDR3 length: 15 residues. Looked up from germline, CDR1 is SEHNR and CDR2 is FQNEAQ (reference sequence). Trimming stripped 5 bases from V and 3 bases from J, with 16 bases between.

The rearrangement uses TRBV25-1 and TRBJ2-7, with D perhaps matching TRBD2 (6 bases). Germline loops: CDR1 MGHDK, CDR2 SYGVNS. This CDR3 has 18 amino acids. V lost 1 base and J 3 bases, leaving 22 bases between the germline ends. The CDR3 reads CASSESTGEGRSYYEQYF. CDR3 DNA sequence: TGTGCCAGCAGTGAATCAACGGGAGAGGGGAGAAGTTACTACGAGCAGTACTTC.

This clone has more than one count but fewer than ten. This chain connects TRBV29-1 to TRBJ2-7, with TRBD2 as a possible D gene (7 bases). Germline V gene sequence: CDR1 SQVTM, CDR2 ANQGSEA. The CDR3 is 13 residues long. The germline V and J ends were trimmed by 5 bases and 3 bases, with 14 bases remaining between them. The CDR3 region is CSVRGGANYEQYF. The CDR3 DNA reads TGCAGCGTTCGAGGGGGGGCGAACTACGAGCAGTACTTC.

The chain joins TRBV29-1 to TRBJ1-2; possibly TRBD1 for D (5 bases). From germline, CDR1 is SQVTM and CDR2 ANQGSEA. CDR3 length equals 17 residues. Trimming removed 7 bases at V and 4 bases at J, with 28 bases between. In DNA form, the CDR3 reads TGCAGCGCCCTTGAGATTGGGGCGGTCGGGTCGTTCTATGGCTACACCTTC. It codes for CSALEIGAVGSFYGYTF. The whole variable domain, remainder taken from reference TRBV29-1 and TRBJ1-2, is SAVISQKPSRDICQRGTSLTIQCQVDSQVTMMFWYRQQPGQSLTLIATANQGSEATYESGFVIDKFPISRPNLTFSTLTVSNMSPEDSSIYLCSALEIGAVGSFYGYTFGSGTRLTVV.

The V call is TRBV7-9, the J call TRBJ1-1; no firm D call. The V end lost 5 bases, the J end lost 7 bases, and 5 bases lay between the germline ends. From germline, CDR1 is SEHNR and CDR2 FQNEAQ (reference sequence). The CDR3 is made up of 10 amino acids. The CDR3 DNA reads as TGTGCCAGCAGCCTCTTTGAAGCTTTCTTT. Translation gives CASSLFEAFF.

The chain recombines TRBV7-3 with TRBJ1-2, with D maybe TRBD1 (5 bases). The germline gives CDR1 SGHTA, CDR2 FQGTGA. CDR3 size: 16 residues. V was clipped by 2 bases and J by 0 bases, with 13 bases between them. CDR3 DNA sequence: TGTGCCAGCAGCTTAGCGGGGGTCCAGGCTAACTATGGCTACACCTTC. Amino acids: CASSLAGVQANYGYTF. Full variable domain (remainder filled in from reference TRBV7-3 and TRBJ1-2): GAGVSQTPSNKVTEKGKYVELRCDPISGHTALYWYRQSLGQGPEFLIYFQGTGAADDSGLPNDRFFAVRPEGSVSTLKIQRTERGDSAVYLCASSLAGVQANYGYTFGSGTRLTVV.

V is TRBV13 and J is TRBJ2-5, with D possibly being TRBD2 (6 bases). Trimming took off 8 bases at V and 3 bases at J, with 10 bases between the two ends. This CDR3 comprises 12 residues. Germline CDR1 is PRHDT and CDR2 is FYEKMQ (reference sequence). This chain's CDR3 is CASAGGEETQYF. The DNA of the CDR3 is TGTGCCAGCGCTGGAGGGGAAGAGACCCAGTACTTC.

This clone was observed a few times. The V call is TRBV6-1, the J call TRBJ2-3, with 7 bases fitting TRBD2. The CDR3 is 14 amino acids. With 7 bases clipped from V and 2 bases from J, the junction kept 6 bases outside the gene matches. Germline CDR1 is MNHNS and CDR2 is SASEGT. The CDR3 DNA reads TGTGCCAGCAAGGCGGGGGAGAACACAGATACGCAGTATTTT. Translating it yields CASKAGENTDTQYF.

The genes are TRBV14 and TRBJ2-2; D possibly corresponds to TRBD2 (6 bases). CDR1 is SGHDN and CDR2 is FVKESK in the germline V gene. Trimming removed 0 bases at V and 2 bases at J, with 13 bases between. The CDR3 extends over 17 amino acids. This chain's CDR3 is CASSQDESEGNTGELFF. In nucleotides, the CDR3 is TGTGCCAGCAGCCAAGATGAGTCGGAGGGTAACACCGGGGAGCTGTTTTTT.

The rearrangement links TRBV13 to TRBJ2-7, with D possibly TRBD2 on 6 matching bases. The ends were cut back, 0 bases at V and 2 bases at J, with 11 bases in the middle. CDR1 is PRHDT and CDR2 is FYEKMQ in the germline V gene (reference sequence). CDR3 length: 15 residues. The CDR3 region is CASSLGPRRAYEQYF. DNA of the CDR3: TGTGCCAGCAGCTTAGGGCCCCGGAGGGCCTACGAGCAGTACTTC.

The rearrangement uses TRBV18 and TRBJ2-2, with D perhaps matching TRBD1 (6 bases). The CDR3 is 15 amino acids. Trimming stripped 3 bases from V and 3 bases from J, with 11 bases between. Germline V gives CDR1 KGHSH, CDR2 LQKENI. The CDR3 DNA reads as TGTGCCAGCTCACCGGCGACAGGAGACACCGGGGAGCTGTTTTTT. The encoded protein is CASSPATGDTGELFF.

As DNA, the CDR3 is TGTGCTAGTGGTCCCCCTAGCAATCAGCCCCAGCATTTT. This codes for CASGPPSNQPQHF. The genes are TRBV12-5 and TRBJ1-5; no reliable D call. Germline CDR1 and CDR2: LGHNT and FRNRAP. The V gene lost 5 bases and the J gene lost 0 bases, with 5 bases spanning the gap. This CDR3 spans 13 amino acids.

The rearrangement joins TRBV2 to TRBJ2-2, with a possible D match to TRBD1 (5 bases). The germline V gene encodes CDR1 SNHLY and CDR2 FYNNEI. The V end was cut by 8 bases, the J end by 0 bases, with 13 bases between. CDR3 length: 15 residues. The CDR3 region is CASETVPANTGELFF. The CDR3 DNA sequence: TGTGCCAGCGAGACAGTACCCGCGAACACCGGGGAGCTGTTTTTT.

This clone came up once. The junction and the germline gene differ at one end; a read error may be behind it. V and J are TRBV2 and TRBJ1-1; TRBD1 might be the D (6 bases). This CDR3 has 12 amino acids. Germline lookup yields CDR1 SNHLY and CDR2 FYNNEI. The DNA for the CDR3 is TGTGCCAGCAGAGAAGGGGGCACTGAAGCTTTCTTT. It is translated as CASREGGTEAFF.

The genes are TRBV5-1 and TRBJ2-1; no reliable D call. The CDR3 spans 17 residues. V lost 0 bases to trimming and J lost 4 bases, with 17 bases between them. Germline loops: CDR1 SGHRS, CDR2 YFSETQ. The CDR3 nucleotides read TGCGCCAGCAGCTTGGTCTCGGGTTACGGACGTTACAATGAGCAGTTCTTC. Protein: CASSLVSGYGRYNEQFF.

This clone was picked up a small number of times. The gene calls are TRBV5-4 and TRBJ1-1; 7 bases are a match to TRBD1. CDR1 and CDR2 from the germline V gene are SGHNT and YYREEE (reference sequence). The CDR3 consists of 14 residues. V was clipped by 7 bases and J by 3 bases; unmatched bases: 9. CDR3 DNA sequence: TGTGCCAGCGGAGACAGGGTTTTCGACACTGAAGCTTTCTTT. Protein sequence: CASGDRVFDTEAFF.

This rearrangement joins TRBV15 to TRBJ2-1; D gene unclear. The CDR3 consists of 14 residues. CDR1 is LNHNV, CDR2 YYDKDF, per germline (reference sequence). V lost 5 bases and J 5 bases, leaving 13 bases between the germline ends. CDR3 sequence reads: CATSGSANDNEQFF. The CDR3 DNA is TGTGCCACCAGCGGAAGTGCTAACGACAATGAGCAGTTCTTC.

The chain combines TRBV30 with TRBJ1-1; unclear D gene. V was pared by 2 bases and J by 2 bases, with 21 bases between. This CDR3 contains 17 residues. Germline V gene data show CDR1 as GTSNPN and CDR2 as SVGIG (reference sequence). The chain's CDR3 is CAWSSYLYEEANTEAFF. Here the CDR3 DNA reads TGTGCCTGGAGTTCCTACCTTTACGAGGAGGCTAACACTGAAGCTTTCTTT.

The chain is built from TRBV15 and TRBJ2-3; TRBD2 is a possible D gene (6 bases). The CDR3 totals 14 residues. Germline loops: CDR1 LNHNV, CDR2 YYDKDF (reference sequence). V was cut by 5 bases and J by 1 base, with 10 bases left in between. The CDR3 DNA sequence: TGTGCCACCAGCCCCCCGGGGGGCACAGATACGCAGTATTTT. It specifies CATSPPGGTDTQYF.

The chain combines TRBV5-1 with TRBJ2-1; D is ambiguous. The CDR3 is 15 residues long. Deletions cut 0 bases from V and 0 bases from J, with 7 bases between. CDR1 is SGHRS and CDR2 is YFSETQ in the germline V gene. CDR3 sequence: CASSLGQSSYNEQFF. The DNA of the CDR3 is TGCGCCAGCAGCTTGGGGCAGAGCTCCTACAATGAGCAGTTCTTC.

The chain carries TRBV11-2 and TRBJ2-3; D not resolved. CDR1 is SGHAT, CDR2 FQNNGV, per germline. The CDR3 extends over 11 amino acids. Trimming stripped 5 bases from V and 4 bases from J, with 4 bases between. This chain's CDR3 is CASSVPDTQYF. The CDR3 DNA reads TGTGCCAGCAGCGTCCCAGATACGCAGTATTTT.

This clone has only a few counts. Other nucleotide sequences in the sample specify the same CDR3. As DNA, the CDR3 is TGTGCCAGCAGCGTATCCGGGAACACTGAAGCTTTCTTT. This translates into CASSVSGNTEAFF. This rearrangement joins TRBV9 to TRBJ1-1; D uncertain. The CDR3 consists of 13 residues. Germline-derived CDR1 and CDR2 are SGDLS and YYNGEE. The germline V and J ends were trimmed by 1 base and 1 base, with 5 bases remaining between them.

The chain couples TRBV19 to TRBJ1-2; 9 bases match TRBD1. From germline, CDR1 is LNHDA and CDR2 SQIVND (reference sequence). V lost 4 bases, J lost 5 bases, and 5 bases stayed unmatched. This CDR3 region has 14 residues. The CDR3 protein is CASSTWTGEYGYTF. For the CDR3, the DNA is TGTGCCAGTAGTACCTGGACAGGGGAATATGGCTACACCTTC.

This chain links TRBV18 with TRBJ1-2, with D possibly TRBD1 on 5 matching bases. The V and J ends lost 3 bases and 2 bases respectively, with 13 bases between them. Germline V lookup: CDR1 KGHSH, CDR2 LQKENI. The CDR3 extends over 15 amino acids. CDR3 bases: TGTGCCAGCTCACCGCGCGAACAGGAAAACTATGGCTACACCTTC. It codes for CASSPREQENYGYTF.